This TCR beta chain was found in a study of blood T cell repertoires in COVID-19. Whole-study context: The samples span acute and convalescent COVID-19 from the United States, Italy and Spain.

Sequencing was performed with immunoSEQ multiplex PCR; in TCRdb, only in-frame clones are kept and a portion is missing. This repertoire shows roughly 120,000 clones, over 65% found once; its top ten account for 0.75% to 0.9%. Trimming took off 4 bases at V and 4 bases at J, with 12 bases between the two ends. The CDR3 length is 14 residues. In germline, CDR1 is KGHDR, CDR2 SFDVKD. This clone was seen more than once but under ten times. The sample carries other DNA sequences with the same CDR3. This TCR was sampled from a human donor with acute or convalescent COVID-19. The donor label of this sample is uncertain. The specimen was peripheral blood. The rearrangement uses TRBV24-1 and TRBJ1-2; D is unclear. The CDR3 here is CATSDSSRRYGYTF. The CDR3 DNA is TGTGCCACCAGTGACTCCAGCAGGCGCTATGGCTACACCTTC.